The table lists the clone carrying this TCR beta chain with a count of one. The sample is drawn from a study of T cell responses to AZD1222 COVID-19 vaccine. V dropped 3 bases and J dropped 8 bases, with 7 bases sitting between them. The CDR3 has 12 amino acids. CDR1 SEHNR and CDR2 FQNEAQ come from the germline V gene (reference sequence). Clones were sequenced by immunoSEQ multiplex PCR, and TCRdb holds only the in-frame ones, with some missing. The sample has approximately 190,000 clones, 93% seen once. The sequencing here drew on peripheral blood, taken 28 days after the second AZD1222 dose. This clonotype was obtained from an adult who received the AZD1222 COVID-19 vaccine. The chain employs TRBV7-9 and TRBJ2-2; D not certain. The CDR3 loop is CASSLGSGELFF. The DNA for the CDR3 is TGTGCCAGCAGCTTGGGTTCTGGGGAGCTGTTTTTT.